The next 18 T cell receptor beta chains were all read from a single sample in a study of cytomegalovirus exposure and HLA in healthy donors. A multiplex PCR was run with 60 Vbeta primers and 13 Jbeta primers. TCRdb's table, derived via immunoSEQ multiplex PCR, lists solely in-frame clones and lacks some. This repertoire shows more than 140,000 clones, around three fifths found once; its top ten account for under 3%. Source material: PBMCs. All receptors come from a woman aged 25-40 years in good health and CMV-seropositive.

V is TRBV28 and J is TRBJ1-6; TRBD1 matches at 7 bases. Germline V gene sequence: CDR1 MDHEN, CDR2 SYDVKM. This CDR3 has 18 amino acids. Unmatched junction bases numbered 10, after V lost 3 bases and J lost 2 bases. The CDR3 loop is CASSFHTGVITYNSPLHF. CDR3 nucleotide sequence: TGTGCCAGCAGTTTCCATACAGGGGTTATTACCTATAATTCACCCCTCCACTTT.

The rearrangement uses TRBV4-1 and TRBJ1-3; D is perhaps TRBD1 (5 bases). Trimming pared 4 bases from V and 0 bases from J, leaving 13 bases between. The CDR3 length is 16 residues. The germline V gene has CDR1 MGHRA and CDR2 YSYEKL. CDR3 protein: CASSLGPTLSGNTIYF. CDR3 sequence (DNA): TGCGCCAGCAGCCTGGGGCCTACCCTCTCTGGAAACACCATATATTTT.

This clone was detected only a few times. The chain uses TRBV7-6 and TRBJ2-7, with 9 bases lining up with TRBD1. The CDR3 contains 16 residues. Germline trimming cut 5 bases from V and 7 bases from J; bases unmatched to any gene: 15. Germline V CDR1 and CDR2: SGHVS, FNYEAQ. The CDR3 spells CASSPYTGGAGREQYF. The CDR3 DNA reads as TGTGCCAGCAGCCCTTATACAGGGGGCGCGGGACGGGAGCAGTACTTC.

This chain links TRBV9 with TRBJ2-7; maybe TRBD1 (5 bases). V was cut by 3 bases and J by 4 bases, with 17 bases left in between. CDR3 length: 15 amino acids. The germline CDR1 and CDR2 sequences are SGDLS and YYNGEE. CDR3 amino acids: CASSEGVGTGYEQYF. The CDR3 bases are TGTGCCAGCAGCGAAGGGGTGGGAACAGGTTACGAGCAGTACTTC.

The chain joins TRBV6-1 to TRBJ2-7; TRBD1 agrees at 12 bases. The V and J ends lost 4 bases and 12 bases, in that order; junction bases with no gene match: 10. Germline values: CDR1 MNHNS, CDR2 SASEGT. This CDR3 has 14 amino acids. The CDR3 DNA reads TGTGCCAGCAGTGGCGGGACAGGGGGCCTCCGTGGGTACTTC. It yields the protein CASSGGTGGLRGYF.

The chain recombines TRBV6-5 with TRBJ1-1, with D possibly being TRBD1 (5 bases). CDR1 is MNHEY and CDR2 is SVGAGI in the germline V gene. V lost 0 bases, J lost 2 bases, and 10 bases lay in between. CDR3 length equals 15 residues. DNA for the CDR3: TGTGCCAGCAGTTACTCTGGCTGGACAAACACTGAAGCTTTCTTT. Amino acids: CASSYSGWTNTEAFF.

The chain links TRBV10-3 to TRBJ2-5; D uncertain. The better agreement between TRBJ2-7 and the DNA end casts doubt on the J call. CDR1 and CDR2 from the germline V gene are ENHRY and SYGVKD. The CDR3 loop spans 11 amino acids. CDR3 residues: CAISEHYEQYF. DNA for the CDR3: TGTGCCATCAGCGAACACTACGAGCAGTACTTC.

The V call is TRBV5-1, the J call TRBJ1-5; D unclear. V gave up 4 bases and J gave up 4 bases, with 15 bases separating them. This CDR3 region has 15 residues. Germline CDR1 SGHRS, CDR2 YFSETQ. The chain's CDR3 is CASSPGGQSNQPQHF. Written as DNA, the CDR3 is TGCGCCAGCAGCCCCGGCGGGCAGTCAAATCAGCCCCAGCATTTT.

CDR3 in amino acids: CASSLRLAGYNEQFF. For the CDR3, the DNA is TGCGCCAGCAGCCTAAGACTAGCGGGATACAATGAGCAGTTCTTC. The rearrangement links TRBV4-1 to TRBJ2-1, with 11 bases lining up with TRBD2. This CDR3 is built from 15 residues. Losses at the gene ends were 4 bases for V and 4 bases for J; bases not matched to a gene: 3. In germline, CDR1 is MGHRA, CDR2 YSYEKL.

This chain links TRBV2 with TRBJ1-5; D is perhaps TRBD1 (5 bases). Germline CDR1 reads SNHLY; CDR2 reads FYNNEI. V gave up 2 bases and J gave up 4 bases, with 12 bases separating them. CDR3 length: 15 amino acids. This CDR3 is CASSELGGNNQPQHF. The CDR3, as DNA: TGTGCCAGCAGTGAACTGGGGGGGAATAATCAGCCCCAGCATTTT.

This rearrangement joins TRBV18 to TRBJ1-1, with TRBD1 as a possible D gene (6 bases). V was trimmed by 1 base and J by 5 bases, leaving 29 bases between them. CDR1 is KGHSH and CDR2 is LQKENI in the germline V gene. The CDR3 is made up of 20 amino acids. CDR3 residues: CASSPLLPDVQGSGWTEAFF. The CDR3 DNA follows: TGTGCCAGCTCACCACTTCTTCCTGACGTACAGGGCTCGGGGTGGACTGAAGCTTTCTTT. Full variable domain (outside the CDR3, taken from reference TRBV18 and TRBJ1-1): NAGVMQNPRHLVRRRGQEARLRCSPMKGHSHVYWYRQLPEEGLKFMVYLQKENIIDESGMPKERFSAEFPKEGPSILRIQQVVRGDSAAYFCASSPLLPDVQGSGWTEAFFGQGTRLTVV.

The gene calls are TRBV19 and TRBJ2-7; TRBD2 aligns across 8 bases. This CDR3 is built from 14 residues. V lost 7 bases, J lost 3 bases, and 8 bases stayed unmatched. Germline V gives CDR1 LNHDA, CDR2 SQIVND (reference sequence). CDR3 DNA sequence: TGTGCCAGTAACTCGGCGGGGGGAGGCTACGAGCAGTACTTC. Its translation: CASNSAGGGYEQYF. The complete variable domain, with remaining parts taken from reference TRBV19 and TRBJ2-7, reads DGGITQSPKYLFRKEGQNVTLSCEQNLNHDAMYWYRQDPGQGLRLIYYSQIVNDFQKGDIAEGYSVSREKKESFPLTVTSAQKNPTAFYLCASNSAGGGYEQYFGPGTRLTVT.

The chain couples TRBV6-6 to TRBJ2-5, with TRBD1 as a possible D gene (6 bases). V lost 5 bases, J lost 2 bases, and 18 bases lay in between. CDR3 length: 16 residues. The germline V gene has CDR1 MNHNY and CDR2 SVGAGI (reference sequence). The DNA for the CDR3 is TGTGCCAGCAGTCCTCTAACAGGGAGAGTTCAAGAGACCCAGTACTTC. Amino acid sequence: CASSPLTGRVQETQYF.

The chain couples TRBV2 to TRBJ1-1, with D uncertain. CDR3 size: 14 residues. Trimming removed 5 bases at V and 4 bases at J, with 14 bases between. Germline V gene data show CDR1 as SNHLY and CDR2 as FYNNEI. The CDR3 sequence: CASSQPGGFTEAFF. The CDR3 region has the DNA TGTGCCAGCAGTCAACCGGGTGGTTTCACTGAAGCTTTCTTT.

The V call is TRBV7-2, the J call TRBJ1-5, with 10 bases that match TRBD1. Germline CDR1 is SGHTA and CDR2 is FQGNSA. The CDR3 has 16 residues. The ends lost 1 base at V and 11 bases at J; junction bases unmatched: 11. The CDR3 region has the DNA TGTGCCAGCAGCTTAGTCGGGACAGGGGACCTTGGAGCCCAGCATTTT. It is translated as CASSLVGTGDLGAQHF.

This clone was seen a single time. This chain connects TRBV4-1 to TRBJ2-7; 7 bases map to TRBD1. Germline V CDR1 and CDR2: MGHRA, YSYEKL. This CDR3 has 14 residues. Trimming at V came to 7 bases and at J to 1 base, leaving 7 bases not matched to a gene. CDR3 protein: CASNRGQISYEQYF. CDR3 nucleotides: TGCGCCAGCAACCGGGGACAGATATCCTACGAGCAGTACTTC.

The gene calls are TRBV29-1 and TRBJ2-7; TRBD1 agrees at 8 bases. The CDR3 has 14 amino acids. Germline CDR1 SQVTM, CDR2 ANQGSEA. With 2 bases clipped from V and 2 bases from J, the junction kept 5 bases outside the gene matches. The CDR3 protein is CSVESGGEPYEQYF. The CDR3 bases are TGCAGCGTTGAATCAGGGGGCGAACCCTACGAGCAGTACTTC.

The rearrangement joins TRBV25-1 to TRBJ1-1; TRBD1 is a possible D gene (6 bases). V was trimmed by 4 bases and J by 1 base, leaving 13 bases between them. This CDR3 region has 15 residues. Germline assignment: CDR1 MGHDK and CDR2 SYGVNS. CDR3: CASSVGGGQNTEAFF. DNA of the CDR3: TGTGCCAGCAGTGTAGGGGGGGGCCAGAACACTGAAGCTTTCTTT.